This T cell receptor beta chain emerged from a study of blood T cells in healthy people across ages. This clonotype was counted a few times. Antigen unknown. Study outcomes and limitations: TCR beta diversity tracked closely with naive T cell percentage.

The CDR3 has 14 amino acids. Deletions cut 2 bases from V and 4 bases from J, with 9 bases between. Germline values: CDR1 SGHTA, CDR2 FQGNSA. Using a J-beta primer mix together with a sample-barcoded 5' primer, a second PCR was run for roughly 7 to 12 cycles. One entry per CDR3 protein, called by TCRdb with MiXCR from the 5' RACE reads. Of around 1,000,000 distinct CDR3 sequences detected, under 30% appear once; the ten largest clones hold about 0.72%. These data were also reused for a study on T cells of mothers and their children.

The specimen was blood. The rearrangement joins TRBV7-2 to TRBJ2-1; D is unclear. This clonotype was sampled from a girl aged 2-15 years in good health. The CDR3: CASSLRHLYNEQFF. CDR3 coding DNA: TGTGCCAGCAGCTTACGACACTTATACAATGAGCAGTTCTTC.